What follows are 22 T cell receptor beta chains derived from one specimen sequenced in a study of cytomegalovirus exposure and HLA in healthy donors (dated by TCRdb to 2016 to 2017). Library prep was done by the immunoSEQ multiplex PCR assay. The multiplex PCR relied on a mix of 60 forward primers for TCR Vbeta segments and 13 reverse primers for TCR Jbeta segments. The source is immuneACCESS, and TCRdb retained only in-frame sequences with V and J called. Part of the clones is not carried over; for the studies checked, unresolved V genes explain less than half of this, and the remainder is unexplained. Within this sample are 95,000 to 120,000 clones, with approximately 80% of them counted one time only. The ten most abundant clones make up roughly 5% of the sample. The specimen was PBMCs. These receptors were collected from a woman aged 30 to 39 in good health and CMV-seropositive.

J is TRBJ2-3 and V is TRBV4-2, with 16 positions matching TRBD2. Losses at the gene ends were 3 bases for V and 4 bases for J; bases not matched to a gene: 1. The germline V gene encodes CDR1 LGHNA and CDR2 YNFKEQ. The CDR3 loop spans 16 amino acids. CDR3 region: CASSQGTSGGADTQYF. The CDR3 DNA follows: TGTGCCAGCAGCCAGGGGACTAGCGGGGGGGCAGATACGCAGTATTTT.

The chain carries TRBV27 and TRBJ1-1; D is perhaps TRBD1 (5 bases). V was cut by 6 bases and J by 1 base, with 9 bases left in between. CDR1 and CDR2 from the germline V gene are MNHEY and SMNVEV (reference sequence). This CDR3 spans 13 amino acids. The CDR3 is CASSPGQNTEAFF. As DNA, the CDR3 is TGTGCCAGCAGCCCTGGACAGAACACTGAAGCTTTCTTT.

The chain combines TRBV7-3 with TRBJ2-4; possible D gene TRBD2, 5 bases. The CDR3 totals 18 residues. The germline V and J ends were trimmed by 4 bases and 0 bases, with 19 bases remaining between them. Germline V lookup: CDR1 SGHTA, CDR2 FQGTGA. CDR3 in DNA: TGTGCCAGCAGCTCGCTCCCCGGGAATTTGGTAGCCAAAAACATTCAGTACTTC. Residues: CASSSLPGNLVAKNIQYF.

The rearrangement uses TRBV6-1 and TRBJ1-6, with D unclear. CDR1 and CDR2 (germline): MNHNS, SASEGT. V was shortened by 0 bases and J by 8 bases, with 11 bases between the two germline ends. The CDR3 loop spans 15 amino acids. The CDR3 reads CASSEASSEDSPLHF. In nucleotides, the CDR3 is TGTGCCAGCAGTGAAGCGAGTTCGGAGGATTCACCCCTCCACTTT.

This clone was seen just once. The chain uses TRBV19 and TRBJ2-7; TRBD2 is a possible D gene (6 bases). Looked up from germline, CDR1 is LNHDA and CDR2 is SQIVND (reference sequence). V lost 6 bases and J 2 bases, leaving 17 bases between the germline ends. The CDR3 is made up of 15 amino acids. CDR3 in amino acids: CASRPQGSGAYEQYF. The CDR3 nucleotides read TGTGCCAGTAGGCCGCAGGGATCGGGGGCCTACGAGCAGTACTTC.

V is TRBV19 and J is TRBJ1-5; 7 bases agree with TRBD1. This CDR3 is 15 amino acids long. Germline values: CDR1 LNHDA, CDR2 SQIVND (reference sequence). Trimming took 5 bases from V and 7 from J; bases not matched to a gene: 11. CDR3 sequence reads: CASSYGDREGQPQHF. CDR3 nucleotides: TGTGCCAGTAGTTACGGCGACAGGGAAGGACAGCCCCAGCATTTT.

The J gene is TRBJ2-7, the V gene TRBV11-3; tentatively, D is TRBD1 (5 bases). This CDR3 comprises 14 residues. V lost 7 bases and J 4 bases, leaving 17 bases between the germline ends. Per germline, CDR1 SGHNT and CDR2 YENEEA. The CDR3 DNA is TGTGCCAGCACCCAAGGGGTCCAGGGTTACGAGCAGTACTTC. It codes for CASTQGVQGYEQYF.

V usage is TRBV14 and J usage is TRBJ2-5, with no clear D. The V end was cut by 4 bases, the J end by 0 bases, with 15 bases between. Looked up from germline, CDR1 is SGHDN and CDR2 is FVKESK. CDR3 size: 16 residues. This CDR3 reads CASSPLAGSYQETQYF. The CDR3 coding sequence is TGTGCCAGCAGCCCCCTGGCTGGTAGCTACCAAGAGACCCAGTACTTC.

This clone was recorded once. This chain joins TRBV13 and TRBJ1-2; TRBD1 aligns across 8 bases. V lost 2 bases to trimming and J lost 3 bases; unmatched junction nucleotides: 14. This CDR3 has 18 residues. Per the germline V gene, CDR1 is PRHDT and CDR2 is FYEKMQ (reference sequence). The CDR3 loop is CASSLWGQAEESYYGYTF. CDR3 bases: TGTGCCAGCAGCTTATGGGGACAGGCGGAAGAGAGTTACTATGGCTACACCTTC.

The CDR3 is CASSANRNTGELFF. CDR3 in DNA: TGTGCCAGTAGTGCCAACAGGAACACCGGGGAGCTGTTTTTT. The chain joins TRBV19 to TRBJ2-2; D is uncertain. V lost 5 bases to trimming and J lost 1 base, with 8 bases between them. This CDR3 contains 14 residues. In germline, CDR1 is LNHDA, CDR2 SQIVND (reference sequence).

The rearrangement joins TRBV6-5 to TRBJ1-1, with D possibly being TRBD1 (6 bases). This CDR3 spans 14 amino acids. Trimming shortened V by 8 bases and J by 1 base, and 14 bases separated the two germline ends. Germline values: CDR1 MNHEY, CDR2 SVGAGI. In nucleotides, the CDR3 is TGTGCCAGCCAGGGGAGAGGGGAGAACACTGAAGCTTTCTTT. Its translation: CASQGRGENTEAFF.

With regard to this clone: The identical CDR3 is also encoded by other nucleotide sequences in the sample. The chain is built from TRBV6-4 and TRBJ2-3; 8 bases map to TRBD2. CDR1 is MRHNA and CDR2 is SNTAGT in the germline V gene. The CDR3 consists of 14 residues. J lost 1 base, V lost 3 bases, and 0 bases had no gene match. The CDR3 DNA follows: TGTGCCAGCAGTGAAGCGGGAGGCACAGATACGCAGTATTTT. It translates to CASSEAGGTDTQYF.

For the CDR3, the DNA is TGTGCCAGCAGTTACTCCGGAACAGGGGGGTATTCACCCCTCCACTTT. This codes for CASSYSGTGGYSPLHF. This rearrangement joins TRBV6-5 to TRBJ1-6, with 8 bases that match TRBD1. This CDR3 has 16 amino acids. With 0 bases clipped from V and 8 bases from J, the junction kept 6 bases outside the gene matches. Germline V lookup: CDR1 MNHEY, CDR2 SVGAGI.

CDR3: CSAKRREKLFF. The DNA for the CDR3 is TGCAGTGCCAAGAGGCGTGAAAAACTGTTTTTT. The chain combines TRBV20-1 with TRBJ1-4; D is ambiguous. The CDR3 consists of 11 residues. V lost 6 bases to trimming and J lost 7 bases, with 9 bases between them. Germline V CDR1 and CDR2: DFQATT, SNEGSKA (reference sequence).

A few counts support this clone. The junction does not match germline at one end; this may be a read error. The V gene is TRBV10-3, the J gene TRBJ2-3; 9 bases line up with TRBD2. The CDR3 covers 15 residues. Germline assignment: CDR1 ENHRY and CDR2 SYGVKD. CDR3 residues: CANSDSSGSVYTQYF. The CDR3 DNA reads TGTGCCAACAGTGATAGTAGCGGGAGTGTTTATACGCAGTATTTT.

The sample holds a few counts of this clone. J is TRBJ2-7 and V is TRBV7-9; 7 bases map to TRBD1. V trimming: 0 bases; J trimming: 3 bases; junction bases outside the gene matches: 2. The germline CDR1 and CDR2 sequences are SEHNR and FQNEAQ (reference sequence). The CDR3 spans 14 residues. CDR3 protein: CASSLAGQVYEQYF. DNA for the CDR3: TGTGCCAGCAGCTTAGCCGGACAGGTCTACGAGCAGTACTTC.

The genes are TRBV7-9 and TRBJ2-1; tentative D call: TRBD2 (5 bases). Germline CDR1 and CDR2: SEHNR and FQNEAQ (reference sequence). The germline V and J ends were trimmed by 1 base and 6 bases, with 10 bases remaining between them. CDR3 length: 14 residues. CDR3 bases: TGTGCCAGCAGCTTAGTACGGACTCCCAATGAGCAGTTCTTC. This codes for CASSLVRTPNEQFF.

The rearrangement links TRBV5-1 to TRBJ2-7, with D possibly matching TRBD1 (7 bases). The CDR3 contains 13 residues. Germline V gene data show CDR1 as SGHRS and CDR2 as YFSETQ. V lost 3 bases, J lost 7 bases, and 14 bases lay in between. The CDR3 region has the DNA TGCGCCAGCAGCTCGGAGGGGGCAGGAGAGCAGTACTTC. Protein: CASSSEGAGEQYF. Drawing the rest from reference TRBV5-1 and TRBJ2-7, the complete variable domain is KAGVTQTPRYLIKTRGQQVTLSCSPISGHRSVSWYQQTPGQGLQFLFEYFSETQRNKGNFPGRFSGRQFSNSRSEMNVSTLELGDSALYLCASSSEGAGEQYFGPGTRLTVT.

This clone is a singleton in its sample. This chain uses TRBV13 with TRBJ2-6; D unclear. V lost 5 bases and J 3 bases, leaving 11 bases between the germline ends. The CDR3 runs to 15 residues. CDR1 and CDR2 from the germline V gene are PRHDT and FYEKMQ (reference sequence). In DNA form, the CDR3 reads TGTGCCAGCAGCCCTAGAGGTTATGGGGCCAACGTCCTGACTTTC. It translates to CASSPRGYGANVLTF.

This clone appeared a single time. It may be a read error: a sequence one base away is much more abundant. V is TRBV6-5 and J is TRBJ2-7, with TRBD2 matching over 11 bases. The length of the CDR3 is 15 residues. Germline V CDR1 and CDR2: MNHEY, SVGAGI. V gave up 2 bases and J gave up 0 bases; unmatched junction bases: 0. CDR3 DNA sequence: TGTGCCAGCAGTTACACTAGCGGGAGCTCCTACGAGCAGTACTTC. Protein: CASSYTSGSSYEQYF.

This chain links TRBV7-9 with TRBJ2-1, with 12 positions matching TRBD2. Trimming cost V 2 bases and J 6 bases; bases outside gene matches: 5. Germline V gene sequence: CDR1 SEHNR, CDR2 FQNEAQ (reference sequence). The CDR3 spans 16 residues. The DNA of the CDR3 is TGTGCCAGCAGCTTAACGACTAGCGGGGGCTCCAATGAGCAGTTCTTC. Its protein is CASSLTTSGGSNEQFF.

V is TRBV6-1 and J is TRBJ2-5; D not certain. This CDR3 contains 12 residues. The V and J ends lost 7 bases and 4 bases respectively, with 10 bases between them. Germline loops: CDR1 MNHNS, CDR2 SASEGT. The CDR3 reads CASNPGRETQYF. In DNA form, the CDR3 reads TGTGCCAGCAATCCGGGTCGAGAGACCCAGTACTTC.